This entry lists 21 T cell receptor beta chains sequenced from one sample in a study of early T cells in non-severe SARS-CoV-2 infection. TCRdb used MiXCR to reprocess the 5' RACE reads, holding one entry per CDR3 protein. In the table there are approximately 84,000 distinct CDR3 sequences, 15% of which are singletons. Input material: whole blood. The receptors derive from an adult who was a healthcare worker with PCR-confirmed SARS-CoV-2 infection or an uninfected control (not recorded which).

J is TRBJ2-6 and V is TRBV19; possible D gene TRBD2, 5 bases. Germline loops: CDR1 LNHDA, CDR2 SQIVND (reference sequence). The V and J ends lost 7 bases and 2 bases respectively, with 12 bases between them. This CDR3 is 15 amino acids long. CDR3 DNA sequence: TGTGCCAGTACGGGGTCCCAACCTGGGGCCAACGTCCTGACTTTC. Translation: CASTGSQPGANVLTF.

This clonotype was observed many times. The chain joins TRBV15 to TRBJ2-3; 13 nucleotides agree with TRBD2. Unmatched junction bases numbered 7, after V lost 3 bases and J lost 4 bases. The CDR3 consists of 17 residues. Germline V gene lookup returns CDR1 LNHNV and CDR2 YYDKDF (reference sequence). The CDR3 bases are TGTGCCACCAGCAGGGCTGGACTAGCGGGAGAAGCAGATACGCAGTATTTT. Protein: CATSRAGLAGEADTQYF. The whole variable domain, remainder taken from reference TRBV15 and TRBJ2-3, is DAMVIQNPRYQVTQFGKPVTLSCSQTLNHNVMYWYQQKSSQAPKLLFHYYDKDFNNEADTPDNFQSRRPNTSFCFLDIRSPGLGDTAMYLCATSRAGLAGEADTQYFGPGTRLTVL.

This chain joins TRBV3-1 and TRBJ2-1; no clear D gene. Trimming removed 4 bases at V and 6 bases at J, with 10 bases between. Germline-derived CDR1 and CDR2 are LGHDT and YNNKEL (reference sequence). This CDR3 is 13 amino acids long. The CDR3 nucleotides read TGTGCCAGCAGCCTTGCTAGGCCCAATGAGCAGTTCTTC. It specifies CASSLARPNEQFF.

The chain is built from TRBV20-1 and TRBJ2-4; D could derive from TRBD1 or TRBD2 (6 bases each). This CDR3 is 15 amino acids long. Germline values: CDR1 DFQATT, CDR2 SNEGSKA (reference sequence). Deletions cut 6 bases from V and 0 bases from J, with 15 bases between. The CDR3 loop reads CSAPPGAAAKNIQYF. CDR3 nucleotides: TGCAGTGCCCCGCCGGGGGCAGCAGCCAAAAACATTCAGTACTTC.

The genes are TRBV7-2 and TRBJ1-6; unclear D gene. The CDR3 runs 14 residues. Trimming left V 5 bases short and J 13 bases short, with 18 bases between. CDR1 is SGHTA, CDR2 FQGNSA, per germline. The CDR3 sequence: CASSTGLYLNPLHF. The CDR3 region has the DNA TGTGCCAGCAGCACCGGTCTGTACCTTAATCCCCTCCACTTT.

The V gene is TRBV7-2, the J gene TRBJ2-1; D perhaps matches TRBD2 (5 bases). This CDR3 is 16 amino acids long. CDR1 and CDR2 from the germline V gene are SGHTA and FQGNSA. The germline V and J ends were trimmed by 5 bases and 0 bases, with 14 bases remaining between them. The CDR3 spells CASSPTHAGSYNEQFF. As DNA, the CDR3 is TGTGCCAGCAGCCCGACGCACGCGGGCTCCTACAATGAGCAGTTCTTC.

V gene TRBV2 combines with J gene TRBJ2-2; 8 bases are shared with TRBD2. The CDR3 totals 16 residues. The germline V gene encodes CDR1 SNHLY and CDR2 FYNNEI. After removal of 7 bases from V and 4 bases from J, the junction contained 11 bases not matched to a gene. The CDR3 DNA sequence: TGTGCCAGCAATACGGGAGGGCCGAGCATCACCGGGGAGCTGTTTTTT. Protein sequence: CASNTGGPSITGELFF.

This clonotype showed up many times. The rearrangement links TRBV4-1 to TRBJ1-2; possibly TRBD1 for D (6 bases). Looked up from germline, CDR1 is MGHRA and CDR2 is YSYEKL. V was trimmed by 0 bases and J by 3 bases, leaving 11 bases between them. This CDR3 has 15 amino acids. CDR3 coding DNA: TGCGCCAGCAGCCAAGATATCGGACAGTACTATGGCTACACCTTC. It codes for CASSQDIGQYYGYTF.

The sample holds a few counts of this clonotype. This chain uses TRBV10-3 with TRBJ2-3; D gene ambiguous. Trimming cost V 0 bases and J 5 bases, with 9 bases left between them. Germline lookup yields CDR1 ENHRY and CDR2 SYGVKD. This CDR3 is 14 amino acids long. The CDR3: CAISESTSGDTQYF. CDR3 bases: TGTGCCATCAGTGAGTCGACCAGTGGAGATACGCAGTATTTT.

This clonotype was counted between two and nine times. This chain connects TRBV20-1 to TRBJ1-2; 9 bases are a match to TRBD1. J was trimmed by 5 bases and V by 6 bases; bases with no gene match: 4. Germline CDR1 reads DFQATT; CDR2 reads SNEGSKA (reference sequence). This CDR3 has 12 residues. CDR3 residues: CSARDRVYGYTF. DNA for the CDR3: TGCAGTGCCCGGGACAGGGTATATGGCTACACCTTC.

The chain links TRBV6-5 to TRBJ2-7; 8 bases are a match to TRBD2. The CDR3 covers 14 residues. Trimming took 6 bases from V and 6 from J; bases not matched to a gene: 10. The germline V gene encodes CDR1 MNHEY and CDR2 SVGAGI. The CDR3 is CASSPGTSLFEQYF. As DNA, the CDR3 is TGTGCCAGCAGCCCCGGGACTAGTCTGTTCGAGCAGTACTTC.

V and J are TRBV11-2 and TRBJ2-1; TRBD2 agrees at 7 bases. V lost 8 bases and J lost 4; bases outside the gene matches: 8. This CDR3 region has 14 residues. Germline CDR1 and CDR2: SGHAT and FQNNGV. The CDR3 DNA is TGTGCCAGCCTGGCGGGAGTAGGGTACAATGAGCAGTTCTTC. Translating gives CASLAGVGYNEQFF.

The DNA of the CDR3 is TGTGCCAGCAGCCACGGACTCCTCCTCGGAATGGAGCAGTACTTC. As protein: CASSHGLLLGMEQYF. The J gene is TRBJ2-7, the V gene TRBV3-1, with D perhaps TRBD2 (5 bases). Germline-derived CDR1 and CDR2 are LGHDT and YNNKEL (reference sequence). Trimming took 3 bases from V and 7 from J, leaving 19 bases between them. The CDR3 runs to 15 residues.

This clonotype has only a few counts. A read error may produce the germline difference seen at one junction end. The CDR3 nucleotides read TGCGCCAGCAGCTCCGGGGTCTCCTACAATGAGCAGTTCTTC. Protein product: CASSSGVSYNEQFF. This chain joins TRBV11-2 and TRBJ2-1; D is perhaps TRBD2 (5 bases). The CDR3 extends over 14 amino acids. The germline V gene has CDR1 SGHAT and CDR2 FQNNGV.

The V gene is TRBV7-9, the J gene TRBJ2-1; maybe TRBD2 (5 bases). This CDR3 region has 13 residues. Per germline, CDR1 SEHNR and CDR2 FQNEAQ (reference sequence). Trimming removed 1 base from V and 9 bases from J, with 10 bases in between. The CDR3 DNA follows: TGTGCCAGCAGCTTAGACGGGATGGGTGAGCAGTTCTTC. Translation: CASSLDGMGEQFF.

This clonotype has a handful of counts. J is TRBJ2-2 and V is TRBV7-9, with D perhaps matching TRBD1 (5 bases). There are 13 residues in the CDR3. V dropped 5 bases and J dropped 6 bases, with 10 bases sitting between them. Germline CDR1 is SEHNR and CDR2 is FQNEAQ (reference sequence). The DNA for the CDR3 is TGTGCCAGCAGCCGACAGTTTCCCGGGGAGCTGTTTTTT. It yields the protein CASSRQFPGELFF.

The chain combines TRBV11-2 with TRBJ2-3; 9 bases are a match to TRBD2. The CDR3 is 15 residues long. V was clipped by 1 base and J by 6 bases; unmatched bases: 5. Per the germline V gene, CDR1 is SGHAT and CDR2 is FQNNGV. For the CDR3, the DNA is TGTGCCAGCAGCTTAGTTGCGGGAGGGCCTGATACGCAGTATTTT. Amino acids: CASSLVAGGPDTQYF.

This clonotype appeared a few times. The chain uses TRBV20-1 and TRBJ2-7; 7 bases line up with TRBD2. After removal of 5 bases from V and 0 bases from J, the junction contained 10 bases not matched to a gene. CDR1 and CDR2 from the germline V gene are DFQATT and SNEGSKA (reference sequence). The CDR3 is made up of 15 amino acids. CDR3 DNA sequence: TGCAGTGCTCCAGCGCTAGCGGAGAGCTCCTACGAGCAGTACTTC. It specifies CSAPALAESSYEQYF.

This clonotype was found many times. The gene calls are TRBV10-3 and TRBJ2-1, with 8 bases fitting TRBD2. Looked up from germline, CDR1 is ENHRY and CDR2 is SYGVKD. J lost 5 bases, V lost 3 bases, and 9 bases had no gene match. This CDR3 contains 16 residues. In DNA form, the CDR3 reads TGTGCCATCAGTGACGTACTAGCGGCCTCTCACAATGAGCAGTTCTTC. Its protein is CAISDVLAASHNEQFF.

The rearrangement links TRBV7-2 to TRBJ2-1; 12 bases line up with TRBD2. The CDR3 runs 15 residues. V trimming: 0 bases; J trimming: 10 bases; junction bases outside the gene matches: 4. The V gene's germline CDR1 is SGHTA and CDR2 FQGNSA. The CDR3 here is CASSLALAGGGEQFF. The CDR3 region has the DNA TGTGCCAGCAGCTTAGCTCTAGCGGGAGGGGGAGAGCAGTTCTTC.

This chain links TRBV4-3 with TRBJ2-6; TRBD1 matches at 7 bases. The V gene end was trimmed by 4 bases and the J gene end by 0 bases; junction bases not matched to a gene: 15. Germline values: CDR1 LGHNA, CDR2 YSLEER. This CDR3 region has 20 residues. DNA for the CDR3: TGCGCCAGCAGCCTCCAGGTCCCGGGACAGTACAACTCTGGGGCCAACGTCCTGACTTTC. Translating it yields CASSLQVPGQYNSGANVLTF.